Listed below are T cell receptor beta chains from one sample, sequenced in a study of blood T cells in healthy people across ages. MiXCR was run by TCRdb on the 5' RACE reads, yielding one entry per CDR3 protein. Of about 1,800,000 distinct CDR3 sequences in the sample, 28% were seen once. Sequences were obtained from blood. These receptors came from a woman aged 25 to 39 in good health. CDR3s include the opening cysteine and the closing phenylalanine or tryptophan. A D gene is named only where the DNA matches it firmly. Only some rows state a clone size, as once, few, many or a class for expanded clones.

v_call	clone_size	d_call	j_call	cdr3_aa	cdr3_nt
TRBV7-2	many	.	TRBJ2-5	CASRYSAETQYF	TGTGCCAGCAGGTACAGTGCGGAGACCCAGTACTTC
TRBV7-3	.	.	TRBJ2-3	CASSLTGFRDTQYF	TGTGCCAGCAGCTTAACGGGGTTTCGGGATACGCAGTATTTT
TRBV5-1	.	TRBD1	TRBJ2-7	CASSLAGTGASYEQYF	TGCGCCAGCAGCTTGGCCGGGACAGGAGCTTCCTACGAGCAGTACTTC
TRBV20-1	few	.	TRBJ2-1	CSANNRARPTYNEQFF	TGCAGTGCAAATAACAGGGCTAGGCCTACCTACAATGAGCAGTTCTTC
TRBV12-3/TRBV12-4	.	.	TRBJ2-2	CASRQNTGTGELFF	TGTGCCAGCAGACAAAATACAGGGACCGGGGAGCTGTTTTTT
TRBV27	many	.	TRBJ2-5	CASSPRLETQYF	TGTGCCAGCAGCCCCCGATTAGAGACCCAGTACTTC
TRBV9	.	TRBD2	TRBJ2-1	CASSVAGGTSYNEQFF	TGTGCCAGCAGCGTAGCGGGGGGAACCTCCTACAATGAGCAGTTCTTC
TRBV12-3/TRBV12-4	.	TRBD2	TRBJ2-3	CASSFGGLAGGTDTQYF	TGTGCCAGCAGTTTCGGAGGTCTAGCGGGGGGCACAGATACGCAGTATTTT
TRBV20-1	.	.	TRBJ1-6	CSARRGRAYNSPLHF	TGCAGTGCTAGACGGGGTCGGGCCTATAATTCACCCCTCCACTTT
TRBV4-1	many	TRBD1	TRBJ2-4	CASSQVGTGALDIQYF	TGCGCCAGCAGCCAAGTGGGGACAGGGGCTTTGGACATTCAGTACTTC
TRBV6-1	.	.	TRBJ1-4	CASLSGPQSANEKLFF	TGTGCCAGCCTCTCGGGGCCTCAATCGGCTAATGAAAAACTGTTTTTT
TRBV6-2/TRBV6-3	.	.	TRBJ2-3	CASTLTALSSDTQYF	TGTGCCAGCACCCTGACTGCTCTCTCCTCGGATACGCAGTATTTT
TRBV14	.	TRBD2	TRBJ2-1	CASSPTTSGREQFF	TGTGCCAGCAGCCCGACAACTAGCGGGAGGGAGCAGTTCTTC
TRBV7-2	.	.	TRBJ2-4	CASSHGTNLGDIQYF	TGTGCCAGCAGCCACGGGACGAACCTCGGGGACATTCAGTACTTC
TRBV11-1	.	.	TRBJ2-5	CASSRGRTQYF	TGTGCCAGCAGCCGAGGCAGGACCCAGTACTTC
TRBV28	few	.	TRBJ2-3	CASRGEGNTDTQYF	TGTGCCAGCAGGGGCGAGGGTAACACAGATACGCAGTATTTT
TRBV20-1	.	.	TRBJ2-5	CSARDPKGRETQYF	TGCAGTGCTAGAGATCCAAAGGGGCGGGAGACCCAGTACTTC
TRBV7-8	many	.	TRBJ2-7	CASSLGTDGEQYF	TGTGCCAGCAGCTTAGGGACGGATGGCGAGCAGTACTTC
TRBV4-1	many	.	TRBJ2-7	CASSQVSGLEEQYF	TGCGCCAGCAGCCAAGTTTCAGGTCTGGAGGAGCAGTACTTC
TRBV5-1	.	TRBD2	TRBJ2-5	CASSSGGLAGVVETQYF	TGCGCCAGCAGCTCAGGAGGGCTAGCGGGAGTAGTAGAGACCCAGTACTTC
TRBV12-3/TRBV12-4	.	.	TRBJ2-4	CASSFKGLNIQYF	TGTGCCAGCAGTTTCAAAGGTTTAAACATTCAGTACTTC
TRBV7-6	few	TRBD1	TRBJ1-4	CASSLARGQGTNEKLFF	TGTGCCAGCAGCTTAGCACGCGGACAGGGGACTAATGAAAAACTGTTTTTT
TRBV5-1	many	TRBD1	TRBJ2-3	CASSFTGTGALSTDTQYF	TGCGCCAGCAGCTTCACCGGGACAGGGGCCCTTAGCACAGATACGCAGTATTTT
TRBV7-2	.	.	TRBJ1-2	CASSLALGRGKNFHGYTF	TGTGCCAGCAGCTTAGCGCTGGGCAGGGGCAAGAACTTCCATGGCTACACCTTC
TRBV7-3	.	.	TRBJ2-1	CASSPIESSYNEQFF	TGTGCCAGCAGCCCAATTGAGAGCTCCTACAATGAGCAGTTCTTC
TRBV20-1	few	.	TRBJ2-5	CSATQDGKETQYF	TGCAGTGCTACCCAGGATGGCAAAGAGACCCAGTACTTC
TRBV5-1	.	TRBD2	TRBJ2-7	CASSTRAGGTPGEQYF	TGCGCCAGCAGCACCCGAGCGGGGGGCACCCCGGGCGAGCAGTACTTC
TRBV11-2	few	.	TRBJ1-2	CASSPSTFGGANYGYTF	TGTGCCAGCAGCCCATCTACATTCGGGGGAGCGAACTATGGCTACACCTTC
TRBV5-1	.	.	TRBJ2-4	CASSLNPLGGIQYF	TGCGCCAGCAGCTTGAACCCCCTAGGGGGCATTCAGTACTTC
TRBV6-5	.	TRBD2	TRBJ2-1	CASRLAGAIYNEQFF	TGTGCCAGCAGATTAGCGGGGGCCATTTACAATGAGCAGTTCTTC
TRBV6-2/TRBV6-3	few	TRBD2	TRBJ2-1	CASSYGLATPYNEQFF	TGTGCCAGCAGTTACGGACTAGCGACCCCCTACAATGAGCAGTTCTTC
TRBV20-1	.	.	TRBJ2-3	CSADGVGGTDTQYF	TGCAGTGCTGATGGGGTAGGCGGCACAGATACGCAGTATTTT
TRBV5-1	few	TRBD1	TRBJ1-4	CASSLGRRDRDEKLFF	TGCGCCAGCAGCTTGGGCCGTCGTGACAGGGATGAAAAACTGTTTTTT
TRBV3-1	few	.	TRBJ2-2	CASSQASQWGTGELFF	TGTGCCAGCAGCCAAGCTAGCCAGTGGGGCACCGGGGAGCTGTTTTTT
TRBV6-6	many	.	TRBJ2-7	CAVRPGGSYEQYF	TGTGCCGTCCGACCGGGGGGCAGCTACGAGCAGTACTTC
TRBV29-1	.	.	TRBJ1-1	CSMGLGLGTEAFF	TGCAGCATGGGGCTGGGGTTGGGTACTGAAGCTTTCTTT
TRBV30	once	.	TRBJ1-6	CAWSFQGVSPLHF	TGTGCCTGGAGTTTCCAGGGAGTTTCACCCCTCCACTTT
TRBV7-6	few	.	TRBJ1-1	CASIEGSEAFF	TGTGCCAGCATCGAAGGGTCTGAAGCTTTCTTT
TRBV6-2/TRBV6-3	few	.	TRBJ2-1	CASTQGLINEQFF	TGTGCCAGCACCCAGGGGCTAATCAATGAGCAGTTCTTC
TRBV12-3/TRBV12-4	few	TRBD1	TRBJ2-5	CASSLGQSKETQYF	TGTGCCAGCAGTTTGGGACAGTCAAAAGAGACCCAGTACTTC
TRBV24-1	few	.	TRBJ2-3	CATSDFSRGRTQYF	TGTGCCACCAGTGATTTCAGCAGGGGCCGGACGCAGTATTTT
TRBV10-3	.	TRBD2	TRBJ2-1	CAISSPGTSGSYEHFF	TGTGCCATCAGTAGCCCCGGGACTAGCGGGAGTTATGAGCACTTCTTC